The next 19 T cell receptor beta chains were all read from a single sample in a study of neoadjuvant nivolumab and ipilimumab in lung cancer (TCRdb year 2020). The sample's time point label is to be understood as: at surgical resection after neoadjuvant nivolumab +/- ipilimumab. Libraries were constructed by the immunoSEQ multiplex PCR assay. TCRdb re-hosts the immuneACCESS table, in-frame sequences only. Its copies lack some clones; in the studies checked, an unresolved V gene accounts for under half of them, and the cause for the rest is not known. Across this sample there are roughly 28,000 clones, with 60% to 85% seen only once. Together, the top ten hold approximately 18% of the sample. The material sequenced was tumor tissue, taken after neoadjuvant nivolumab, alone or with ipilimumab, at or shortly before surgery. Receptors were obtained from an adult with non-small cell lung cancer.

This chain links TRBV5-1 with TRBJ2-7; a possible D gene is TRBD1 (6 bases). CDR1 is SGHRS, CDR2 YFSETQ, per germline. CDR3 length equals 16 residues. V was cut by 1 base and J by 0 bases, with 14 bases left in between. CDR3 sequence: CASSLQGTESSYEQYF. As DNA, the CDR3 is TGCGCCAGCAGCTTGCAGGGGACGGAGAGCTCCTACGAGCAGTACTTC.

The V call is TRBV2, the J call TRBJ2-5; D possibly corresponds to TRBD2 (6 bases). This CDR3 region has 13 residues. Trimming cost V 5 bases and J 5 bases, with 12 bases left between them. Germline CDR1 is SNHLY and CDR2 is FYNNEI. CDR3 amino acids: CASSRGGTETQYF. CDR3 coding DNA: TGTGCCAGCAGTAGAGGCGGGACGGAGACCCAGTACTTC.

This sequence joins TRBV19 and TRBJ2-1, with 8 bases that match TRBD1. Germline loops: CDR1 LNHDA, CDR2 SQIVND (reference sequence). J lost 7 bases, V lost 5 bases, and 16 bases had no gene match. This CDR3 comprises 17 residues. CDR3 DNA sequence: TGTGCCAGTAGTCCCGTCCCCGGGACAGGATGGGTTAATGAGCAGTTCTTC. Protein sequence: CASSPVPGTGWVNEQFF.

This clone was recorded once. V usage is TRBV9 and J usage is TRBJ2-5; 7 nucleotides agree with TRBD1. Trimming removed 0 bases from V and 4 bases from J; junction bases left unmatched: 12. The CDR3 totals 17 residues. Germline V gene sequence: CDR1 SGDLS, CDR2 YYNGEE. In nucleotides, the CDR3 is TGTGCCAGCAGCGTAGCCGCCTCAACAGGGGAGCGAGAGACCCAGTACTTC. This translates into CASSVAASTGERETQYF. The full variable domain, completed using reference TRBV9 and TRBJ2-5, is DSGVTQTPKHLITATGQRVTLRCSPRSGDLSVYWYQQSLDQGLQFLIQYYNGEERAKGNILERFSAQQFPDLHSELNLSSLELGDSALYFCASSVAASTGERETQYFGPGTRLLVL.

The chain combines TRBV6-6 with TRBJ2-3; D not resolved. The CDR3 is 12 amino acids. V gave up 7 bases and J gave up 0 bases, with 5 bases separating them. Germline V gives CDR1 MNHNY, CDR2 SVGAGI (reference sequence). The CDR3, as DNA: TGTGCCAGCAAAACTAGCACAGATACGCAGTATTTT. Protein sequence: CASKTSTDTQYF.

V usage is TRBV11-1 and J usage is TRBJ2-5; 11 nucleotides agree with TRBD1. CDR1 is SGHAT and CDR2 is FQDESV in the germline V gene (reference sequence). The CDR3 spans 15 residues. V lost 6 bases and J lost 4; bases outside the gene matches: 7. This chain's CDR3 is CASSRDRGTPETQYF. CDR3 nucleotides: TGTGCCAGCAGTCGGGACAGGGGGACTCCAGAGACCCAGTACTTC. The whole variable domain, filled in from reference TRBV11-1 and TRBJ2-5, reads EAEVAQSPRYKITEKSQAVAFWCDPISGHATLYWYRQILGQGPELLVQFQDESVVDDSQLPKDRFSAERLKGVDSTLKIQPAELGDSAMYLCASSRDRGTPETQYFGPGTRLLVL.

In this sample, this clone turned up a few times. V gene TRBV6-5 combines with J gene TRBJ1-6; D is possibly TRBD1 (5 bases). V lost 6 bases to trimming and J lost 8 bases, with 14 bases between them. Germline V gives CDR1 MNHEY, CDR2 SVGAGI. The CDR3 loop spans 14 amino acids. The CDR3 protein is CASRPPGTHSPLHF. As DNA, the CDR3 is TGTGCCAGCAGACCCCCGGGGACCCATTCACCCCTCCACTTT.

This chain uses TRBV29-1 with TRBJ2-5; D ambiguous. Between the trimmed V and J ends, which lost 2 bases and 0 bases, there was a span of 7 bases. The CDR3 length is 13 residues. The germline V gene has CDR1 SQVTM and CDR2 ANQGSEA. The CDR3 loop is CSVERQYQETQYF. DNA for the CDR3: TGCAGCGTTGAACGGCAGTACCAAGAGACCCAGTACTTC.

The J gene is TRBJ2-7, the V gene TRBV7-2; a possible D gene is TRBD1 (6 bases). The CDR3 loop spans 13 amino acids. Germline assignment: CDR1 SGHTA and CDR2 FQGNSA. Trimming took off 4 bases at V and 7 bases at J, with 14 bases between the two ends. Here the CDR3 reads CASSSRGRGEQYF. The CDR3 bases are TGTGCCAGCAGCTCCAGGGGAAGGGGAGAGCAGTACTTC.

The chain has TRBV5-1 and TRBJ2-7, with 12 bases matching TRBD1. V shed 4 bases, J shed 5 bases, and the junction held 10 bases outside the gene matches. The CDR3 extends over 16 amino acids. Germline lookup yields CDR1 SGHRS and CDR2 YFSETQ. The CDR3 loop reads CASSPLTGTGGHEQYF. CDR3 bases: TGCGCCAGCAGCCCACTTACCGGGACAGGGGGCCACGAGCAGTACTTC.

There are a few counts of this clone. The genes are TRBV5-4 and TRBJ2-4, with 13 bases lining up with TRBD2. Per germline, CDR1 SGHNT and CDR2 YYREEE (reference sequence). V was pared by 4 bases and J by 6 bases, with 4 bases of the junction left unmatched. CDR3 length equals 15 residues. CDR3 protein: CASSTGTSGANIQYF. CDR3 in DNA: TGTGCCAGCAGCACAGGGACTAGCGGGGCAAACATTCAGTACTTC.

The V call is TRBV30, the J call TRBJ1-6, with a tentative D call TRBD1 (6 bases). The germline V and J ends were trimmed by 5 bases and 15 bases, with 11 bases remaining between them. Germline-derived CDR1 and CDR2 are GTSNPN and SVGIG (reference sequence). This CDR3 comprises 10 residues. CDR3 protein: CAWGQLNLHF. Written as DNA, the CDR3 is TGTGCCTGGGGACAGTTGAACCTCCACTTT.

Here the CDR3 reads CASSPVTSGNTIYF. In DNA form, the CDR3 reads TGTGCCAGCAGCCCAGTCACCTCTGGAAACACCATATATTTT. This chain joins TRBV7-2 and TRBJ1-3; the D is unclear. CDR3 length: 14 residues. Trimming took 5 bases from V and 0 from J, leaving 8 bases between them. In germline, CDR1 is SGHTA, CDR2 FQGNSA.

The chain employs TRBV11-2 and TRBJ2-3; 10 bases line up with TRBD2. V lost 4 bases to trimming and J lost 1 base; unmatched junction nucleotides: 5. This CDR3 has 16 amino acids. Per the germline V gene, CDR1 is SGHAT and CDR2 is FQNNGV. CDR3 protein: CASSSQSGGGTDTQYF. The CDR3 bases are TGTGCCAGCAGCTCCCAAAGCGGGGGGGGCACAGATACGCAGTATTTT.

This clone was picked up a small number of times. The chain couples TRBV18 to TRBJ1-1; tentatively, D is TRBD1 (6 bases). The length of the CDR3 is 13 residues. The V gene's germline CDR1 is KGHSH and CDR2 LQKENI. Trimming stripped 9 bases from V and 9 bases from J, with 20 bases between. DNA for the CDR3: TGTGCCAGTCACAAGGCAGGGGTGGAGAAAGCTTTCTTT. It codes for CASHKAGVEKAFF.

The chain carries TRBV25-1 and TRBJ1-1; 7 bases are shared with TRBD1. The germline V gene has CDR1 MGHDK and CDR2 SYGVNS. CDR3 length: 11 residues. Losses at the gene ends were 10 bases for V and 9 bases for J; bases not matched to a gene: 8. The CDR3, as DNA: TGTGCCACCACCGAGGACAGGCAAGCTTTCTTT. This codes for CATTEDRQAFF.

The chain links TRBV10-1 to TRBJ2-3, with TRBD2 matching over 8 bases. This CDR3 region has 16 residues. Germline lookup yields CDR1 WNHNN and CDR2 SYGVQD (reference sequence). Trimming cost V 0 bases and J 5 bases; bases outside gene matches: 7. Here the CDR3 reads CASSESGAGGGDTQYF. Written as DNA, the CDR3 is TGCGCCAGCAGTGAGTCGGGCGCGGGGGGCGGAGATACGCAGTATTTT.

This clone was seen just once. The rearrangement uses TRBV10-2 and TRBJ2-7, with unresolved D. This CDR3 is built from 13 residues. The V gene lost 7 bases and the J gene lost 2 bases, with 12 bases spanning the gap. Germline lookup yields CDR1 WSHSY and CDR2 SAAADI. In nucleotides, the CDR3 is TGCGCCAGCAAGGCCACCTACACCTACGAGCAGTACTTC. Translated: CASKATYTYEQYF.

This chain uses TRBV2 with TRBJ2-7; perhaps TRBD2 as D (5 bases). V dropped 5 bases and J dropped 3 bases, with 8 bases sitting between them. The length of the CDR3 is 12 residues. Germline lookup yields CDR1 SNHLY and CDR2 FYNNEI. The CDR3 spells CASSLGSYEQYF. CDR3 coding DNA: TGTGCCAGCAGTTTGGGGAGCTACGAGCAGTACTTC.